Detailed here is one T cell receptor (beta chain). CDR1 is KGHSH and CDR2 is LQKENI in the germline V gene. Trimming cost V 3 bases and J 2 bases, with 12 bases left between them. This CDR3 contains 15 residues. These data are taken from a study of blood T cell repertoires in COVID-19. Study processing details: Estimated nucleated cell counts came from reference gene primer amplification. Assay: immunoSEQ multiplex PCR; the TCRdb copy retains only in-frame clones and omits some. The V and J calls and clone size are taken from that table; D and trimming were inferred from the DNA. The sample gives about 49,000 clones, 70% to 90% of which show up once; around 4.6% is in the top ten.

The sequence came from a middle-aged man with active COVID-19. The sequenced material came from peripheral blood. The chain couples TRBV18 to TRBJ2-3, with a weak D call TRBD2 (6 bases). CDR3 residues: CASSPLGSPTDTQYF. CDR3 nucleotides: TGTGCCAGCTCACCCCTCGGGAGCCCCACAGATACGCAGTATTTT.